This T cell receptor (beta chain) was identified in a study of tumor-infiltrating lymphocytes in primary liver carcinoma. Regarding the study as a whole: Tumor region pairs shared more overlap than did tumor-adjacent and tumor-blood pairs.

The source material, roughly 18-33 mg of unsorted bulk tissue, was used to co-extract RNA and DNA. Total RNA (around 500 ng) served as template for TCR beta cDNA synthesis primed by a constant-region primer. Modified slightly, ARM-PCR produced TCR beta libraries over three nested multiplex PCR rounds. TCRdb passed the multiplex PCR reads through MiXCR, listing each CDR3 protein once. This sample has about 120,000 distinct CDR3 sequences; around 70% occur once, and the top ten carry over 8%. Of note for this clonotype: Its antigen is currently unknown. One end of the junction varies from germline; a read error may be responsible.

The sequence was obtained from a woman aged 55-69 years with primary liver carcinoma and hepatitis B virus infection. Input material: tumor-adjacent normal liver tissue.

The chain's CDR3 is CGVRGPRYEQYF. CDR3 nucleotide sequence: TGCGGCGTTCGAGGGCCCCGCTACGAGCAGTACTTC. The rearrangement uses TRBV29-1 and TRBJ2-7; D is perhaps TRBD2 (5 bases). This CDR3 contains 12 residues. Germline V gives CDR1 SQVTM, CDR2 ANQGSEA.